The 10 T cell receptor beta chains in this list originate from one sample, sequenced in a study of cytomegalovirus exposure and HLA in healthy donors. Use of 60 Vbeta and 13 Jbeta primers characterized the PCR. The data were produced by immunoSEQ multiplex PCR, yet TCRdb's version contains in-frame clones alone and is incomplete. The table has under 200,000 clones, over 75% seen once. The sequencing input was PBMCs. The receptors shown here come from a woman in her forties or fifties in good health and CMV-seronegative.

The rearrangement links TRBV13 to TRBJ2-1; tentatively, D is TRBD2 (5 bases). Per the germline V gene, CDR1 is PRHDT and CDR2 is FYEKMQ (reference sequence). The CDR3 has 13 amino acids. The V end lost 0 bases, the J end lost 12 bases, and 12 bases lay between the germline ends. The CDR3 spells CASSLGLAPVQFF. The DNA for the CDR3 is TGTGCCAGCAGCTTAGGGCTAGCTCCTGTGCAGTTCTTC.

The V call is TRBV28, the J call TRBJ1-5, with D maybe TRBD1 (5 bases). CDR1 and CDR2 from the germline V gene are MDHEN and SYDVKM. V lost 8 bases and J lost 6, with 11 bases in between. This CDR3 comprises 12 residues. The CDR3 nucleotides are TGTGCCAGCGAACTGGGGGGTCAGCCCCAGCATTTT. Translating it yields CASELGGQPQHF.

The chain carries TRBV28 and TRBJ1-2, with 8 nucleotides matching TRBD1. The V segment lost 3 bases and the J segment 8 bases; nucleotides outside the gene matches: 5. Germline V gives CDR1 MDHEN, CDR2 SYDVKM. This CDR3 comprises 13 residues. CDR3 residues: CASSLGRGRGYTF. CDR3 bases: TGTGCCAGCAGTTTGGGCAGGGGGCGGGGCTACACCTTC.

The genes are TRBV5-1 and TRBJ2-3; TRBD2 agrees at 10 bases. V was pared by 2 bases and J by 4 bases, with 4 bases of the junction left unmatched. The CDR3 is 15 residues long. The V gene's germline CDR1 is SGHRS and CDR2 YFSETQ. CDR3 bases: TGCGCCAGCAGCTTTGCTAGCGGGGGCCCAGATACGCAGTATTTT. Translating gives CASSFASGGPDTQYF. Based on the CDR3 plus reference TRBV5-1 and TRBJ2-3, the full variable domain is KAGVTQTPRYLIKTRGQQVTLSCSPISGHRSVSWYQQTPGQGLQFLFEYFSETQRNKGNFPGRFSGRQFSNSRSEMNVSTLELGDSALYLCASSFASGGPDTQYFGPGTRLTVL.

This chain joins TRBV9 and TRBJ2-1, with a tentative D call TRBD1 (5 bases). CDR3 length equals 15 residues. V lost 0 bases to trimming and J lost 0 bases, with 7 bases between them. Germline CDR1 is SGDLS and CDR2 is YYNGEE. In DNA, the CDR3 is TGTGCCAGCAGCGTAGCAGGGTTCTCCTACAATGAGCAGTTCTTC. Amino acids: CASSVAGFSYNEQFF.

This clone has just a few counts. The rearrangement joins TRBV5-1 to TRBJ2-7, with 12 bases aligning to TRBD2. Germline V CDR1 and CDR2: SGHRS, YFSETQ. The CDR3 sequence is 17 residues long. With V trimmed by 5 bases and J by 7 bases, 16 bases remained unmatched. The DNA for the CDR3 is TGCGCCAGCAGTCCGACCGGGACTAGCGGGTGGCGGGGGGAGCAGTACTTC. Its translation: CASSPTGTSGWRGEQYF. The full variable domain, rest sourced from reference TRBV5-1 and TRBJ2-7, is KAGVTQTPRYLIKTRGQQVTLSCSPISGHRSVSWYQQTPGQGLQFLFEYFSETQRNKGNFPGRFSGRQFSNSRSEMNVSTLELGDSALYLCASSPTGTSGWRGEQYFGPGTRLTVT.

The genes are TRBV2 and TRBJ1-5; TRBD1 agrees at 9 bases. The CDR3 length is 16 residues. The V segment lost 4 bases and the J segment 5 bases; nucleotides outside the gene matches: 9. In germline, CDR1 is SNHLY, CDR2 FYNNEI. The DNA for the CDR3 is TGTGCCAGCAGTGTAGGGACAGGGAAACGCGATCAGCCCCAGCATTTT. Translated, it gives CASSVGTGKRDQPQHF.

A single count supports this clone. V gene TRBV19 combines with J gene TRBJ1-5, with 7 bases matching TRBD1. V shed 7 bases and J 5 bases; nucleotides not matched to a gene: 14. This CDR3 has 16 residues. Germline V gives CDR1 LNHDA, CDR2 SQIVND (reference sequence). CDR3: CASNTDREKGDQPQHF. The DNA of the CDR3 is TGTGCCAGTAATACCGACAGGGAGAAAGGTGATCAGCCCCAGCATTTT. The variable domain in full, completed from reference TRBV19 and TRBJ1-5, reads DGGITQSPKYLFRKEGQNVTLSCEQNLNHDAMYWYRQDPGQGLRLIYYSQIVNDFQKGDIAEGYSVSREKKESFPLTVTSAQKNPTAFYLCASNTDREKGDQPQHFGDGTRLSIL.

Concerning this clone itself: An end of the junction differs from the germline gene, which may be a read error. Other DNA variants within this sample encode the same CDR3. V usage is TRBV5-4 and J usage is TRBJ1-1; tentative D call: TRBD1 (5 bases). The CDR3 consists of 15 residues. Germline V lookup: CDR1 SGHNT, CDR2 YYREEE (reference sequence). CDR3 region: CASSLLQGLNTEAFF. Written as DNA, the CDR3 is TGTGCCAGCAGCTTGCTTCAGGGTCTAAACACTGAGGCTTTCTTT.

V gene TRBV5-4 combines with J gene TRBJ2-2, with TRBD2 identical over 9 bases. The CDR3 covers 14 residues. In germline, CDR1 is SGHNT, CDR2 YYREEE (reference sequence). V shed 5 bases, J shed 7 bases, and the junction held 6 bases outside the gene matches. The CDR3 DNA sequence: TGTGCCAGCAGAGATAGCGGGAGAATCGGGGAGCTGTTTTTT. Residues: CASRDSGRIGELFF.